This T cell receptor (beta chain) was recorded in a study of control samples from healthy donors and cancer patients. Sequencing was performed with immunoSEQ multiplex PCR; in TCRdb, only in-frame clones are kept and a portion is missing. Of 400,000 to 450,000 clones listed, about 93% are singletons. Material for sequencing was PBMCs. The clonotype was recovered from a man aged 40-55 years with head and neck cancer.

CDR3: CASSQRDSNSPLHF. The CDR3 bases are TGTGCCAGCAGCCAACGGGACAGTAATTCACCCCTCCACTTT. The genes are TRBV3-1 (or the pseudogene TRBV3-2) and TRBJ1-6; the match to TRBD1 covers 7 bases. The CDR3 has 14 amino acids. V was pared by 2 bases and J by 6 bases, with 1 base of the junction left unmatched. CDR1 and CDR2 (germline): LGHDT, YNNKEL (reference sequence).